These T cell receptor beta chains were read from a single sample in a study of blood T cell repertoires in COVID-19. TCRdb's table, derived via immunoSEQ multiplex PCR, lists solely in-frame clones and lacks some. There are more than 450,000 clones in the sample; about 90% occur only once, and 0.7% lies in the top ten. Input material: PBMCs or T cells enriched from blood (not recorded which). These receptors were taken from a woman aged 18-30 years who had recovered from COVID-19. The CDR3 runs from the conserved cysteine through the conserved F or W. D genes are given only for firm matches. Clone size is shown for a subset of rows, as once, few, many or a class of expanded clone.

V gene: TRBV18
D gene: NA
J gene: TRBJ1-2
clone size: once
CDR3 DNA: TGTGCCAGCTCGGATCGAGTTGGGGGGACGGGCGGCTACACCTTC
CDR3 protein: CASSDRVGGTGGYTF

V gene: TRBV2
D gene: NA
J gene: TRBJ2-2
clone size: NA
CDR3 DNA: TGTGCCAGCACCCCGACGGGGGTCGGGGAGCTGTTTTTT
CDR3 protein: CASTPTGVGELFF

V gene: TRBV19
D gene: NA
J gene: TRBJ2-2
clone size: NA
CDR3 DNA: TGTGCCAGTAGTATAGGTACAGCCAACACCGGGGAGCTGTTTTTT
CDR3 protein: CASSIGTANTGELFF

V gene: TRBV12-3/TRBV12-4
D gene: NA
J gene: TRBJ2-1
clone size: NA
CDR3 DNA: TGTGCCAGCAGCCTTGAGCCTCCGGCGGGGTTCTTC
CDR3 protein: CASSLEPPAGFF

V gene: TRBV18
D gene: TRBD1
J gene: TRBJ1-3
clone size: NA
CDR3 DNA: TGTGCCAGCTCACCGGGGACAGGGGAGTTGGACACCATATATTTT
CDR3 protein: CASSPGTGELDTIYF

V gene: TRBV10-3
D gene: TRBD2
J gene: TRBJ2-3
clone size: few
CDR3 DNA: TGTGCCATCAGTGAAGGCGGGGGGGCATTAGATACGCAGTATTTT
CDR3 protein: CAISEGGGALDTQYF

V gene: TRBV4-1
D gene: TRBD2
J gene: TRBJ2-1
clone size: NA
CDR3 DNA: TGCGCCAGCAGCCAAGTAGGACTAGCGGGGGACCGTCTCTTC
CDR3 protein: CASSQVGLAGDRLF

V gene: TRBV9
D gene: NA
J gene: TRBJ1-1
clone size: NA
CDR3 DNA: TGTGCCAGCAGCGCGGGGGATGAGAACACTGAAGCTTTCTTT
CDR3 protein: CASSAGDENTEAFF

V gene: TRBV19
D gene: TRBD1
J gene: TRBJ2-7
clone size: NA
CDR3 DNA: TGTGCCAGTAGTACCTCGACAGGGTTGGGCTACGAGCAGTACTTC
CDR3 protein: CASSTSTGLGYEQYF

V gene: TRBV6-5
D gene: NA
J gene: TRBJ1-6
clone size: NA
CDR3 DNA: TGTGCCAGCAGTCCAGGGAACTTACCCCTCCACTTT
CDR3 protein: CASSPGNLPLHF

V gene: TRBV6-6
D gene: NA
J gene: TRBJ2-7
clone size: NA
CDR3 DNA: TGTGCCAGCAGACGGCAGGACAGTTCCTACGAGCAGTACTTC
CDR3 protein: CASRRQDSSYEQYF

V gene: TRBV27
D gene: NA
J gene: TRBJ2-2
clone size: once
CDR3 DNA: TGTGCCAGCAGGGACAGACCGAACACCGGGGAGCTGTTTTTT
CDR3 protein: CASRDRPNTGELFF

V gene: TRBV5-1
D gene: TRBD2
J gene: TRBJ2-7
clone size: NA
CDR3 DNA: TGCGCCAGCAGCTTGGGCGCGGGGGGGGCCGACGAGCAGTACTTC
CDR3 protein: CASSLGAGGADEQYF

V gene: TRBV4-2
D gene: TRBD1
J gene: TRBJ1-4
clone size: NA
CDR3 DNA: TGTGCCAGCAGCCAAAATTCCGCCGGGACAGGGGAGAAACTGTTTTTT
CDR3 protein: CASSQNSAGTGEKLFF

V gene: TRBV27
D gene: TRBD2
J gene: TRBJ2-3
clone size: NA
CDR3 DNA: TGTGCCAGCAGTACCCCTAGCGGGGGTGGTCACAATACGCAGTATTTT
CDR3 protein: CASSTPSGGGHNTQYF

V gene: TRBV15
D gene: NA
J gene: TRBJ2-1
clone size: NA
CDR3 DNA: TGTGCCACCAGCAGGGAGGGCCTTCAAGGAAACAATGAGCAGTTCTTC
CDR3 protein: CATSREGLQGNNEQFF

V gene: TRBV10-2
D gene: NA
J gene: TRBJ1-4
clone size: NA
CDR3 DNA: TGCGCCAGTCGCGGGGTTACTGCAACTAATGAAAAACTGTTTTTT
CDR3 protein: CASRGVTATNEKLFF